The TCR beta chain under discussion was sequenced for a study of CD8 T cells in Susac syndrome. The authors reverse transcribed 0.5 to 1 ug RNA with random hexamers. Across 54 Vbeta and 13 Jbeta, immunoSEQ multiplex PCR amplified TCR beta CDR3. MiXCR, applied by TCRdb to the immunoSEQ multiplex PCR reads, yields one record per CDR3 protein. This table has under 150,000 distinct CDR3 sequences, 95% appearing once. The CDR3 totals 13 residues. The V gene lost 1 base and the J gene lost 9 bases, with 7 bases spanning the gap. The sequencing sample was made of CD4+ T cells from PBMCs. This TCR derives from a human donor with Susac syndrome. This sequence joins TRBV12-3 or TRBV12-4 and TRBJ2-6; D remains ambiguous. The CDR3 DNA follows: TGTGCCAGCAGTTTAGAGCCTGGCAACGTCCTGACTTTC. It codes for CASSLEPGNVLTF.